Presented here are 16 T cell receptor beta chains from one specimen sequenced in a study of lymphopenia after photon versus proton radiotherapy. Profiling relied on immunoSEQ multiplex PCR, and the TCRdb table lists in-frame clones only, not all of them. The data show 10,000 to 15,000 clones, around 89% seen once. The specimen was peripheral blood, collected from a patient treated with photon-based radiotherapy. These receptors were obtained from a man in his sixties with pancreatic cancer.

Written as DNA, the CDR3 is TGCGCCAGCAGCCAAGACGCGAGGAGCTCCTACAATGAGCAGTTCTTC. Translation: CASSQDARSSYNEQFF. V usage is TRBV4-3 and J usage is TRBJ2-1, with D hard to call. V was trimmed by 0 bases and J by 0 bases, leaving 9 bases between them. From germline, CDR1 is LGHNA and CDR2 YSLEER. This CDR3 has 16 amino acids.

This clone was recorded only once. The V gene is TRBV30, the J gene TRBJ2-1; unclear D gene. The length of the CDR3 is 11 residues. The ends were cut back, 2 bases at V and 4 bases at J, with 3 bases in the middle. Germline assignment: CDR1 GTSNPN and CDR2 SVGIG (reference sequence). The DNA of the CDR3 is TGTGCCTGGAGTTTTTACAATGAGCAGTTCTTC. This codes for CAWSFYNEQFF. Supplemented by reference TRBV30 and TRBJ2-1, the full variable domain reads SQTIHQWPATLVQPVGSPLSLECTVEGTSNPNLYWYRQAAGRGLQLLFYSVGIGQISSEVPQNLSASRPQDRQFILSSKKLLLSDSGFYLCAWSFYNEQFFGPGTRLTVL.

This chain connects TRBV4-2 to TRBJ2-6; D call uncertain. Looked up from germline, CDR1 is LGHNA and CDR2 is YNFKEQ. Trimming took off 4 bases at V and 3 bases at J, with 10 bases between the two ends. The CDR3 runs to 15 residues. Here the CDR3 reads CASSLENGGANVLTF. The DNA for the CDR3 is TGTGCCAGCAGCCTAGAAAACGGTGGGGCCAACGTCCTGACTTTC.

This clone has a single count. V gene TRBV27 combines with J gene TRBJ1-2; 9 positions agree with TRBD1. Germline CDR1 MNHEY, CDR2 SMNVEV (reference sequence). V shed 4 bases and J 4 bases; nucleotides not matched to a gene: 7. This CDR3 has 15 amino acids. CDR3 region: CASSYTGGFVYGYTF. DNA of the CDR3: TGTGCCAGCAGTTACACAGGGGGCTTTGTCTATGGCTACACCTTC.

The V and J genes are TRBV5-1 and TRBJ2-2; TRBD1 aligns across 7 bases. Germline trimming cut 2 bases from V and 7 bases from J; bases unmatched to any gene: 5. The CDR3 spans 14 residues. Germline V CDR1 and CDR2: SGHRS, YFSETQ. The CDR3 loop is CASSFDRVDGELFF. The DNA of the CDR3 is TGCGCCAGCAGCTTTGACAGGGTGGACGGGGAGCTGTTTTTT.

The CDR3 is CASSSLLAGGTNTGELFF. DNA of the CDR3: TGCGCCAGCAGCTCCCTACTAGCGGGGGGAACTAACACCGGGGAGCTGTTTTTT. The chain has TRBV5-1 and TRBJ2-2; TRBD2 aligns across 12 bases. CDR3 length: 18 amino acids. V lost 3 bases, J lost 2 bases, and 8 bases stayed unmatched. The germline gives CDR1 SGHRS, CDR2 YFSETQ.

V usage is TRBV5-6 and J usage is TRBJ1-5; weak D call: TRBD1 (6 bases). This CDR3 is built from 12 residues. Trimming cost V 8 bases and J 3 bases, with 9 bases left between them. The V gene's germline CDR1 is SGHDT and CDR2 YYEEEE. CDR3 protein: CASQGNNQPQHF. CDR3 sequence (DNA): TGTGCCAGTCAGGGGAACAATCAGCCCCAGCATTTT.

This chain connects TRBV21-1 to TRBJ2-1; the table's D call of TRBD2 was not tested on the DNA. TRBV21-1 is classified as a pseudogene. The CDR3 is 12 residues long. CDR3 sequence (DNA): TGTGCCGGCGGGGGAACGTACAATGAGCAGTTCTTC. It codes for CAGGGTYNEQFF.

The J gene is TRBJ2-3, the V gene TRBV7-9; 7 bases are a match to TRBD2. The CDR3 is 13 amino acids. The junction had 12 bases not matched to a gene; V was cut back by 4 bases and J by 14 bases. Germline V CDR1 and CDR2: SEHNR, FQNEAQ (reference sequence). The DNA for the CDR3 is TGTGCCAGCAGCTCCTGGACTAGTAGGGCCCCGTATTTT. Residues: CASSSWTSRAPYF. Based on the CDR3 plus reference TRBV7-9 and TRBJ2-3, the full variable domain is DTGVSQNPRHKITKRGQNVTFRCDPISEHNRLYWYRQTLGQGPEFLTYFQNEAQLEKSRLLSDRFSAERPKGSFSTLEIQRTEQGDSAMYLCASSSWTSRAPYFGPGTRLTVL.

This clone was observed a few times. J is TRBJ1-2 and V is TRBV5-1, with 11 nucleotides matching TRBD1. Germline CDR1 and CDR2: SGHRS and YFSETQ. J lost 2 bases, V lost 1 base, and 7 bases had no gene match. This CDR3 has 17 residues. The CDR3 reads CASSLRTGGSNNYGYTF. In DNA, the CDR3 is TGCGCCAGCAGCTTGAGGACAGGGGGCTCAAACAACTATGGCTACACCTTC. The entire variable domain, with the rest obtained from reference TRBV5-1 and TRBJ1-2, is as follows: KAGVTQTPRYLIKTRGQQVTLSCSPISGHRSVSWYQQTPGQGLQFLFEYFSETQRNKGNFPGRFSGRQFSNSRSEMNVSTLELGDSALYLCASSLRTGGSNNYGYTFGSGTRLTVV.

The chain employs TRBV7-2 and TRBJ2-7; D is ambiguous. With 1 base removed from V and 0 bases from J, the gap between germline ends came to 10 bases. This CDR3 region has 15 residues. Per the germline V gene, CDR1 is SGHTA and CDR2 is FQGNSA. The CDR3 region is CASSLVNAFSYEQYF. In DNA form, the CDR3 reads TGTGCCAGCAGCTTAGTAAATGCATTCTCCTACGAGCAGTACTTC.

This rearrangement joins TRBV19 to TRBJ1-1, with D perhaps TRBD1 (6 bases). The germline V gene encodes CDR1 LNHDA and CDR2 SQIVND (reference sequence). Trimming left V 5 bases short and J 4 bases short, with 23 bases between. The length of the CDR3 is 17 residues. CDR3 coding DNA: TGTGCCAGTAGTCAACACCCCTCAACAGGGAGTGGCACTGAAGCTTTCTTT. Its translation is CASSQHPSTGSGTEAFF.

The chain uses TRBV30 and TRBJ2-3; TRBD1 matches at 7 bases. The CDR3 has 16 amino acids. The germline V gene encodes CDR1 GTSNPN and CDR2 SVGIG (reference sequence). Losses at the gene ends were 7 bases for V and 6 bases for J; bases not matched to a gene: 19. The CDR3 loop is CASIKPTGYFEDTQYF. CDR3 DNA: TGTGCCTCCATCAAACCGACAGGGTACTTTGAGGATACGCAGTATTTT.

This clone has only one observation. The chain has TRBV6-5 and TRBJ1-5, with D unresolved. V was clipped by 5 bases and J by 7 bases, with 18 bases between them. Germline V lookup: CDR1 MNHEY, CDR2 SVGAGI. The CDR3 is 15 residues long. The chain's CDR3 is CASSNTHMGDQPQHF. For the CDR3, the DNA is TGTGCCAGCAGTAACACCCACATGGGAGACCAGCCCCAGCATTTT.

Details on this clone: One end of the junction does not line up with germline, which may come from a read error. The chain has TRBV5-1 and TRBJ2-4; D might be TRBD1 (5 bases). Germline V gene data show CDR1 as SGHRS and CDR2 as YFSETQ. This CDR3 region has 14 residues. CDR3 in amino acids: CTSSQGPAKNIQYF. For the CDR3, the DNA is TGCACCAGCAGTCAGGGCCCCGCCAAAAACATTCAGTACTTC.

The chain employs TRBV9 and TRBJ1-2; 7 positions match TRBD1. There are 16 residues in the CDR3. CDR1 and CDR2 (germline): SGDLS, YYNGEE. After removal of 4 bases from V and 4 bases from J, the junction contained 13 bases not matched to a gene. The CDR3 spells CASSPNPGQETYGYTF. CDR3 sequence (DNA): TGTGCCAGCAGCCCCAATCCCGGACAGGAGACCTATGGCTACACCTTC.